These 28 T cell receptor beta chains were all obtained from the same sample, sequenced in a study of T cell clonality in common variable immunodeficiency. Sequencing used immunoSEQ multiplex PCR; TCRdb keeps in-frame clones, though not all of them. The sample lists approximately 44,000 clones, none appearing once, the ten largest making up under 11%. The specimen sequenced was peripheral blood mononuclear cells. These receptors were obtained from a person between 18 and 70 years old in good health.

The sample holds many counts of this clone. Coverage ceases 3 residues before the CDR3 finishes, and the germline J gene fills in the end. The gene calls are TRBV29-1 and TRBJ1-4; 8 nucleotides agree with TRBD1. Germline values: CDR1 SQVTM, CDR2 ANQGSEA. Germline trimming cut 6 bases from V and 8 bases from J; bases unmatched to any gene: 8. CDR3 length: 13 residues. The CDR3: CSVEQGVDEKLFF. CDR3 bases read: TGCAGCGTAGAACAGGGGGTTGACGAAAAA.

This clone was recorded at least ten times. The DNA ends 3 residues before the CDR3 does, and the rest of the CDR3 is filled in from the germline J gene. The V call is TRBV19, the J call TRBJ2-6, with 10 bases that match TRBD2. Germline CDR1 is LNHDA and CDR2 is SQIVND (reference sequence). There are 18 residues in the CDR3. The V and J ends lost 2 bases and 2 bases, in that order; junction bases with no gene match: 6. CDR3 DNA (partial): TGTGCCAGTAGTATACCCCGGAGCGGGGGGGCTGGGGCCAACGTC. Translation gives CASSIPRSGGAGANV. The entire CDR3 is CASSIPRSGGAGANVLTF.

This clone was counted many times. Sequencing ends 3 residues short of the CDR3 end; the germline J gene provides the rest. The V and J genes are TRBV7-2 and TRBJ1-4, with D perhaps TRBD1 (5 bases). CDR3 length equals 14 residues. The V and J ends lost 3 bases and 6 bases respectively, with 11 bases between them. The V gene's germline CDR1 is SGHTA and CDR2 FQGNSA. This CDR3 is CASSLQGIHEKLFF. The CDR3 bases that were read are TGTGCCAGCAGCTTGCAGGGAATTCATGAAAAA. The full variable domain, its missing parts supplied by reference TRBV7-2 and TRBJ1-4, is GAGVSQSPSNKVTEKGKDVELRCDPISGHTALYWYRQSLGQGLEFLIYFQGNSAPDKSGLPSDRFSAERTGGSVSTLTIQRTQQEDSAVYLCASSLQGIHEKLFFGSGTQLSVL.

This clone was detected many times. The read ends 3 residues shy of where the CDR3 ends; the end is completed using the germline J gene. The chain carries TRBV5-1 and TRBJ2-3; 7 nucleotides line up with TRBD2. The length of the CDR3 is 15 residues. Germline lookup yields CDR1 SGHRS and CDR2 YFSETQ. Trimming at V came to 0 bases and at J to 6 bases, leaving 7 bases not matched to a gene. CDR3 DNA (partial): TGCGCCAGCAGCTTGGGATGGGGGGGGTCGGATACG. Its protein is CASSLGWGGSDT. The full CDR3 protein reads CASSLGWGGSDTQYF.

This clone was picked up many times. The part of the CDR3 DNA that was read is TGTGCCAGCAGCTCGGGACAAGGCCTGGACATT. It translates to CASSSGQGLDI. The complete CDR3 reads CASSSGQGLDIQYF. The chain links TRBV7-3 to TRBJ2-4; D might be TRBD1 (6 bases). The read ends 3 residues shy of where the CDR3 ends; the end is completed using the germline J gene. V shed 4 bases and J shed 8 bases, with 15 bases lying between them. The CDR3 totals 14 residues. Per germline, CDR1 SGHTA and CDR2 FQGTGA.

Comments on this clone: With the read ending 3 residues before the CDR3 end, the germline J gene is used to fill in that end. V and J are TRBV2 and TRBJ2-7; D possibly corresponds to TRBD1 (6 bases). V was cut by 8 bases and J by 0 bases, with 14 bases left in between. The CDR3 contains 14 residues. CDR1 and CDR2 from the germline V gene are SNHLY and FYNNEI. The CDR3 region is CASYGRGVSYEQYF. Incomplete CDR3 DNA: TGTGCCAGCTATGGCAGGGGTGTCTCCTACGAG. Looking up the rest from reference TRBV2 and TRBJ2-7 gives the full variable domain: EPEVTQTPSHQVTQMGQEVILRCVPISNHLYFYWYRQILGQKVEFLVSFYNNEISEKSEIFDDQFSVERPDGSNFTLKIRSTKLEDSAMYFCASYGRGVSYEQYFGPGTRLTVT.

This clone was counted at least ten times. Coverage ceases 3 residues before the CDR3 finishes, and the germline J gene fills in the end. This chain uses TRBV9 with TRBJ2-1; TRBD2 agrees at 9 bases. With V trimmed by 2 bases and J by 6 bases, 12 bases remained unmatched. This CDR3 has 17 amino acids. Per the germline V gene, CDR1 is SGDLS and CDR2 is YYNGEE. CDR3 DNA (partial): TGTGCCAGCAGCGTGAGTGGGGGGACTAGCTTTGCCAATGAG. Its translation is CASSVSGGTSFANE. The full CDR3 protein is CASSVSGGTSFANEQFF. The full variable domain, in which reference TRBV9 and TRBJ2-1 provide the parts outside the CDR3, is DSGVTQTPKHLITATGQRVTLRCSPRSGDLSVYWYQQSLDQGLQFLIQYYNGEERAKGNILERFSAQQFPDLHSELNLSSLELGDSALYFCASSVSGGTSFANEQFFGPGTRLTVL.

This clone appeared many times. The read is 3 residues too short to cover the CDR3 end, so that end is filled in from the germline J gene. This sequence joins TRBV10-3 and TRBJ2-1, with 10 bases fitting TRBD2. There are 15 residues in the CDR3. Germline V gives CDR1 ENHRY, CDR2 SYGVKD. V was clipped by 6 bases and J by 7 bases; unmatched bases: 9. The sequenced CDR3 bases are TGTGCCATCAGCCCCACTAGCGGGGAAGGAAATGAG. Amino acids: CAISPTSGEGNE. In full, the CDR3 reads CAISPTSGEGNEQFF.

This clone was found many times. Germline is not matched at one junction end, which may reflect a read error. The CDR3 here is CASSQDGRAYYGYTF. The part of the CDR3 DNA that was read is TGCGCCAGCAGCCAAGATGGCAGGGCCTACTATGGC. The chain recombines TRBV4-2 with TRBJ1-2, with a possible D match to TRBD1 (5 bases). The read gets to within 3 residues of the CDR3 end, and the germline J gene fills in the rest. The CDR3 contains 15 residues. The germline gives CDR1 LGHNA, CDR2 YNFKEQ.

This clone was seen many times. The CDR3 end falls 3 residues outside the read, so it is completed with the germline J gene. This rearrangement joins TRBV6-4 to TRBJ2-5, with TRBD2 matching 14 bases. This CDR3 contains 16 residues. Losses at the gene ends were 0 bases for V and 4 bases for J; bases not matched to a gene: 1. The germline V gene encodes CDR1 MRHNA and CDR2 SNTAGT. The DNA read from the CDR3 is TGTGCCAGCAGTGACTCGACTAGCGGGGGGGCAGAGACC. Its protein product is CASSDSTSGGAET. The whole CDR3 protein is CASSDSTSGGAETQYF.

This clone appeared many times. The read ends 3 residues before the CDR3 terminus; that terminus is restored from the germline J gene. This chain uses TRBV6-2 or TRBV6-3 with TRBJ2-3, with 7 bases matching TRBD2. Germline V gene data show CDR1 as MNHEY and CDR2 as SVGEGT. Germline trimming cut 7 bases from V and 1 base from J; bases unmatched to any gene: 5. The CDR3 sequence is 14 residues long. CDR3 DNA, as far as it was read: TGTGCCAGCACCACGGGGGGTGGCACAGATACG. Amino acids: CASTTGGGTDT. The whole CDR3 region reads CASTTGGGTDTQYF.

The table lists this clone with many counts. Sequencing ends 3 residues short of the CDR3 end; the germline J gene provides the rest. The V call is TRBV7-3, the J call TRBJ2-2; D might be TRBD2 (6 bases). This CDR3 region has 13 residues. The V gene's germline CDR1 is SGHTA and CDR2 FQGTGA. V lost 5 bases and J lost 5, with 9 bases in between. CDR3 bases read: TGTGCCAGCAGCCCTGCGGGGACCGGGGAG. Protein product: CASSPAGTGE. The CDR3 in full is CASSPAGTGELFF. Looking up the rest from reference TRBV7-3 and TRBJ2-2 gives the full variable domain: GAGVSQTPSNKVTEKGKYVELRCDPISGHTALYWYRQSLGQGPEFLIYFQGTGAADDSGLPNDRFFAVRPEGSVSTLKIQRTERGDSAVYLCASSPAGTGELFFGEGSRLTVL.

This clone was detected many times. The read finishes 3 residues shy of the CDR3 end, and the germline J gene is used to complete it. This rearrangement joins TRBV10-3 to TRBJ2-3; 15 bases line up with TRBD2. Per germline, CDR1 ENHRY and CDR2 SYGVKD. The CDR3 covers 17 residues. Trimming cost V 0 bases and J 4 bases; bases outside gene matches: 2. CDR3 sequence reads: CAISESRTSGRADTQYF. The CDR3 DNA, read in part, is TGTGCCATCAGTGAGTCCCGGACTAGCGGGAGGGCAGATACG.

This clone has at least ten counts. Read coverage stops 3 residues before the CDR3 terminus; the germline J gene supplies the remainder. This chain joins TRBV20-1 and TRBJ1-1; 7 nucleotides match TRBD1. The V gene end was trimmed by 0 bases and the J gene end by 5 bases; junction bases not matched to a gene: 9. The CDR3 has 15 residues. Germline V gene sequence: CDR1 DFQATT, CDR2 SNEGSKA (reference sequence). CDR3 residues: CSARDPRQGGTEAFF. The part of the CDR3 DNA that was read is TGCAGTGCTAGAGATCCGAGACAGGGAGGGACTGAA.

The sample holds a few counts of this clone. The CDR3 bases that were read are TGTGCCAGCAGTGAAACAGGGGTTGGC. Translated, it gives CASSETGVG. The whole CDR3 region reads CASSETGVGYTF. This chain joins TRBV6-1 and TRBJ1-2; 7 bases align to TRBD1. The missing CDR3 end, 3 residues past where the read stops, is filled in from the germline J gene. The CDR3 is 12 residues long. The V gene's germline CDR1 is MNHNS and CDR2 SASEGT. V was pared by 2 bases and J by 7 bases, with 1 base of the junction left unmatched.

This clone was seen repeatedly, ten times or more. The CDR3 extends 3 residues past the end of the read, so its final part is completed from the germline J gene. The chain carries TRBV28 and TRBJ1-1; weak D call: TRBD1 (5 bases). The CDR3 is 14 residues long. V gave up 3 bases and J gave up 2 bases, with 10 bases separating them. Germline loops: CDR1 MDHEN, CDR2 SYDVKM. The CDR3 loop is CASSFPGSNTEAFF. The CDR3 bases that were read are TGTGCCAGCAGTTTCCCAGGGTCAAACACTGAA.

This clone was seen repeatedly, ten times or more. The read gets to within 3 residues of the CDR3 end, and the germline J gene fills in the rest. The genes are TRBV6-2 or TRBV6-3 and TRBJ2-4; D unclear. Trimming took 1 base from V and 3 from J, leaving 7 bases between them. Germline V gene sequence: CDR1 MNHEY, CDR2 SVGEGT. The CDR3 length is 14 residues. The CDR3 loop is CASSYFGGKNIQYF. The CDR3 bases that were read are TGTGCCAGCAGTTACTTCGGCGGCAAAAACATT.

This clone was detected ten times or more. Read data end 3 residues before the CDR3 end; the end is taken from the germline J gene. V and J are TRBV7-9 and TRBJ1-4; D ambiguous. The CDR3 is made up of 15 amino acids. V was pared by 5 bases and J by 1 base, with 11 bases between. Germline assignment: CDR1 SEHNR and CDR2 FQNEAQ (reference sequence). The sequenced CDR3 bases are TGTGCCAGCAGCCCAGTACAGATAACTAATGAAAAA. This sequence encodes CASSPVQITNEK. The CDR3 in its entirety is CASSPVQITNEKLFF.

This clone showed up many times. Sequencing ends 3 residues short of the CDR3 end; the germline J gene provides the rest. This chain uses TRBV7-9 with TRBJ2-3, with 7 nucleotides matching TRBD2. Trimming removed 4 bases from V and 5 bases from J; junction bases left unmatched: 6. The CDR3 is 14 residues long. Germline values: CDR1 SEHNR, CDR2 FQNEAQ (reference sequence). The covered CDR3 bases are TGTGCCAGCAGCTCCAGCGGGGAGAGAGATACG. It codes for CASSSSGERDT. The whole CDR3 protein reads CASSSSGERDTQYF.

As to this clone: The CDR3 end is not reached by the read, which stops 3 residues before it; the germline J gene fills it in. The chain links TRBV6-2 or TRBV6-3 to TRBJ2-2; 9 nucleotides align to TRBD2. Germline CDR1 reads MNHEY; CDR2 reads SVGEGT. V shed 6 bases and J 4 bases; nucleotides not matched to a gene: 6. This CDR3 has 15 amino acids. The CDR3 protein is CASSRSGRATGELFF. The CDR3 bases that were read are TGTGCCAGCAGCCGTAGCGGGAGAGCCACCGGGGAG.

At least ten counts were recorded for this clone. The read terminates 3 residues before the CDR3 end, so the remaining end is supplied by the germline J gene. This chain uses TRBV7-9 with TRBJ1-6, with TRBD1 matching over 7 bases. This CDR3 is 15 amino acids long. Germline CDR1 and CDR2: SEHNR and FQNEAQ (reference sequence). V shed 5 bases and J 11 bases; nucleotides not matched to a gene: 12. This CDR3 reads CASSPQGVRAPPLHF. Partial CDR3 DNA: TGTGCCAGCAGCCCCCAGGGGGTACGCGCCCCACCC.

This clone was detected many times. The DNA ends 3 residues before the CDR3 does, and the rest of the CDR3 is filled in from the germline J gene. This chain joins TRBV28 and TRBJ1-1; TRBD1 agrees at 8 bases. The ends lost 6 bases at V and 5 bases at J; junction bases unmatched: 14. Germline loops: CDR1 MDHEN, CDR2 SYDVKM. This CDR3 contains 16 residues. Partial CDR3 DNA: TGTGCCAGCAGGCAGCCCCCAGGGGGCATAGGGACTGAA. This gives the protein CASRQPPGGIGTE. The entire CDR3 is CASRQPPGGIGTEAFF.

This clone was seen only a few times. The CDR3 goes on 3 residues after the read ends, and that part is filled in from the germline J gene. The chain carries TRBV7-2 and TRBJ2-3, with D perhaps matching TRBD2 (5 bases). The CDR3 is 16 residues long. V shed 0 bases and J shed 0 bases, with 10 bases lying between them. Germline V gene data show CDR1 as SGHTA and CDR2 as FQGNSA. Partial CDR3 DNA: TGTGCCAGCAGCTTAGCTCAGCGGCGTAGCACAGATACG. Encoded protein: CASSLAQRRSTDT. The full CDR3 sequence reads CASSLAQRRSTDTQYF.

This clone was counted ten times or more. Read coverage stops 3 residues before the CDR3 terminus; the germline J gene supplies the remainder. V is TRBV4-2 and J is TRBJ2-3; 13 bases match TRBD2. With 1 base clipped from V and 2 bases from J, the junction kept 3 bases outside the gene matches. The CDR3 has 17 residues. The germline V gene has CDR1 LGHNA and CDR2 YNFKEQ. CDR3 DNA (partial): TGTGCCAGCAGCCAAGGACTAGCGGGGGGATCCACAGATACG. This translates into CASSQGLAGGSTDT. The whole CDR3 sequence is CASSQGLAGGSTDTQYF.

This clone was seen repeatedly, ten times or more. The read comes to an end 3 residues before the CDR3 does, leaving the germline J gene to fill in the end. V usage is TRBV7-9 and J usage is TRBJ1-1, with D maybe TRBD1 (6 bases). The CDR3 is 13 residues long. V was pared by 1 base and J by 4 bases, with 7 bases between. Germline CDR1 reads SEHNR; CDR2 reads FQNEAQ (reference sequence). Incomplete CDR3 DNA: TGTGCCAGCAGCTTAGGGGGGCCCACTGAA. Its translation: CASSLGGPTE. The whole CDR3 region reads CASSLGGPTEAFF.

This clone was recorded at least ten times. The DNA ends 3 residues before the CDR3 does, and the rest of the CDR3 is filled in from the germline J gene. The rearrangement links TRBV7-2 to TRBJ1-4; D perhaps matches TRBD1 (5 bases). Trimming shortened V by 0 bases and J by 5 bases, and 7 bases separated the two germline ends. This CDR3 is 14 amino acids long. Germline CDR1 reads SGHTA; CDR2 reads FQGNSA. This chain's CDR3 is CASSLAGQNEKLFF. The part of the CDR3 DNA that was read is TGTGCCAGCAGCTTAGCGGGGCAGAATGAAAAA.

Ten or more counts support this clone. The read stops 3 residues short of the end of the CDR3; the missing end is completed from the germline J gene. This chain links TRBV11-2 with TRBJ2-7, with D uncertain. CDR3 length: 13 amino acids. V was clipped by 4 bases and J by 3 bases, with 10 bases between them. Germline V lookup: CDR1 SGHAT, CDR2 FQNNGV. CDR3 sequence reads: CASSSVVFYEQYF. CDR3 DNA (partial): TGTGCCAGCAGCTCCGTTGTGTTCTACGAG.

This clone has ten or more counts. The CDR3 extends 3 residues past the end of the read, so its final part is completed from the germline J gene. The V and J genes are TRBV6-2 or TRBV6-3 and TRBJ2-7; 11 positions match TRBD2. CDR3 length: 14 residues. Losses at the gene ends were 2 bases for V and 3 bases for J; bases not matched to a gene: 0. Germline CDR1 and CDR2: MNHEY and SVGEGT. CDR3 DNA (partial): TGTGCCAGCAGTTACGGACTAGCGGGCTACGAG. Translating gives CASSYGLAGYE. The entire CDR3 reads CASSYGLAGYEQYF.